These 21 T cell receptor beta chains came from one sample sequenced in a study of blood T cell repertoires in COVID-19 (TCRdb year 2020). The library was produced with the immunoSEQ multiplex PCR assay. As stored in TCRdb, this immuneACCESS dataset retains in-frame rearrangements with V and J assigned. A fraction of the clones does not appear; measured against another copy, unresolved V genes explain less than half of the discrepancy, and the remainder lacks a known reason. This sample holds 150,000 to 200,000 clones; approximately 87% were observed only once. Over 3.5% of the sample rests with the top ten. The sample was peripheral blood. Source of these receptors: a young man with active or convalescent COVID-19.

This sequence joins TRBV19 and TRBJ1-3; D is undetermined. This CDR3 is 13 amino acids long. The germline CDR1 and CDR2 sequences are LNHDA and SQIVND (reference sequence). The germline V and J ends were trimmed by 5 bases and 4 bases, with 9 bases remaining between them. In DNA, the CDR3 is TGTGCCAGTAGTCCGTCTAACGGAAACACCATATATTTT. This translates into CASSPSNGNTIYF. The whole variable domain, remainder taken from reference TRBV19 and TRBJ1-3, is DGGITQSPKYLFRKEGQNVTLSCEQNLNHDAMYWYRQDPGQGLRLIYYSQIVNDFQKGDIAEGYSVSREKKESFPLTVTSAQKNPTAFYLCASSPSNGNTIYFGEGSWLTVV.

The J gene is TRBJ1-1, the V gene TRBV18, with D possibly TRBD1 on 5 matching bases. Trimming removed 4 bases from V and 10 bases from J, with 22 bases in between. Per the germline V gene, CDR1 is KGHSH and CDR2 is LQKENI. This CDR3 has 15 amino acids. CDR3 coding DNA: TGTGCCAGCTCACTTGGGGCGAGAGGTTCCTCGGGAGCTTTCTTT. The encoded protein is CASSLGARGSSGAFF.

The V gene is TRBV3-1 (or the pseudogene TRBV3-2), the J gene TRBJ1-1; 8 bases agree with TRBD1. V was pared by 0 bases and J by 3 bases, with 6 bases of the junction left unmatched. CDR1 is LGHDT and CDR2 is YNNKEL in the germline V gene (reference sequence). The CDR3 runs to 16 residues. DNA of the CDR3: TGTGCCAGCAGCCAAGAGTTTTTACAGGGGGACACTGAAGCTTTCTTT. Its translation is CASSQEFLQGDTEAFF.

This clone was detected only a few times. In DNA form, the CDR3 reads TGTGCCAGCAGCCCAAGAACCGGGAGGGTGGATGGCTACACCTTC. Amino acid sequence: CASSPRTGRVDGYTF. This chain links TRBV7-9 with TRBJ1-2; D uncertain. Germline CDR1 is SEHNR and CDR2 is FQNEAQ (reference sequence). CDR3 length: 15 amino acids. V shed 5 bases and J shed 6 bases, with 19 bases lying between them.

This clone was counted only a few times. The V and J genes are TRBV5-5 and TRBJ2-7; D is uncertain. The CDR3 contains 15 residues. Germline loops: CDR1 SGHKS, CDR2 YYEKEE (reference sequence). V was cut by 0 bases and J by 0 bases, with 10 bases left in between. The CDR3 sequence is CASSLAVDTSYEQYF. Here the CDR3 DNA reads TGTGCCAGCAGCTTGGCCGTAGACACCTCCTACGAGCAGTACTTC.

CDR3 region: CASSLDRRSGGAREQFF. CDR3 in DNA: TGTGCCAGCAGCTTAGATCGTAGGAGCGGGGGGGCCCGAGAGCAGTTCTTC. This chain connects TRBV11-2 to TRBJ2-1; 10 bases map to TRBD2. Trimming cost V 0 bases and J 10 bases; bases outside gene matches: 12. Germline loops: CDR1 SGHAT, CDR2 FQNNGV. The CDR3 spans 17 residues.

This chain uses TRBV24-1 with TRBJ2-5; D perhaps matches TRBD2 (6 bases). Germline values: CDR1 KGHDR, CDR2 SFDVKD. The CDR3 covers 11 residues. The germline V and J ends were trimmed by 6 bases and 7 bases, with 8 bases remaining between them. In nucleotides, the CDR3 is TGTGCCACCAGTTACGGGGGGACCCAGTACTTC. It encodes CATSYGGTQYF.

The gene calls are TRBV9 and TRBJ1-2; TRBD1 aligns across 9 bases. CDR3 length equals 14 residues. Trimming removed 4 bases from V and 6 bases from J; junction bases left unmatched: 7. The V gene's germline CDR1 is SGDLS and CDR2 YYNGEE. The DNA for the CDR3 is TGTGCCAGCAGCCATCCGGGACAGGGCAATGGCTACACCTTC. This codes for CASSHPGQGNGYTF.

The genes are TRBV5-1 and TRBJ2-1; 7 bases are a match to TRBD1. This CDR3 is 17 amino acids long. V dropped 0 bases and J dropped 3; count of bases not matched to a gene: 9. Per germline, CDR1 SGHRS and CDR2 YFSETQ. CDR3 DNA: TGCGCCAGCAGCTTGGCCCAAGGGGACAGAATCTACAATGAGCAGTTCTTC. Protein: CASSLAQGDRIYNEQFF. Full variable domain (rest looked up from reference TRBV5-1 and TRBJ2-1): KAGVTQTPRYLIKTRGQQVTLSCSPISGHRSVSWYQQTPGQGLQFLFEYFSETQRNKGNFPGRFSGRQFSNSRSEMNVSTLELGDSALYLCASSLAQGDRIYNEQFFGPGTRLTVL.

CDR3 coding DNA: TGTGCCAGCAGTCAACCGGGACTCCAGGACTCTGGAAACACCATATATTTT. Its protein is CASSQPGLQDSGNTIYF. The genes are TRBV6-6 and TRBJ1-3, with TRBD1 as a possible D gene (5 bases). From germline, CDR1 is MNHNY and CDR2 SVGAGI (reference sequence). Trimming took 5 bases from V and 0 from J, leaving 17 bases between them. The CDR3 contains 17 residues.

The J gene is TRBJ1-3, the V gene TRBV6-1; D gene ambiguous. The CDR3 sequence is 16 residues long. The ends were cut back, 0 bases at V and 0 bases at J, with 9 bases in the middle. Germline CDR1 reads MNHNS; CDR2 reads SASEGT. The CDR3 spells CASSEALAYSGNTIYF. CDR3 coding DNA: TGTGCCAGCAGTGAAGCGCTGGCTTACTCTGGAAACACCATATATTTT.

The rearrangement uses TRBV11-2 and TRBJ2-7, with D uncertain. This CDR3 region has 15 residues. The germline CDR1 and CDR2 sequences are SGHAT and FQNNGV. With 5 bases removed from V and 5 bases from J, the gap between germline ends came to 19 bases. DNA of the CDR3: TGTGCCAGCAGCCATAATCCGGGTTATTCCCACGAGCAGTACGTC. Translating it yields CASSHNPGYSHEQYV.

V usage is TRBV20-1 and J usage is TRBJ2-5, with D perhaps matching TRBD1 (5 bases). There are 14 residues in the CDR3. Trimming removed 3 bases at V and 2 bases at J, with 13 bases between. Germline CDR1 DFQATT, CDR2 SNEGSKA (reference sequence). The CDR3, as DNA: TGCAGTGCTAGTGTGGGGCCTGGGCAAGAGACCCAGTACTTC. It codes for CSASVGPGQETQYF.

This clone came up once. The chain combines TRBV9 with TRBJ2-3, with TRBD2 matching over 10 bases. The CDR3 is 14 amino acids. Germline CDR1 reads SGDLS; CDR2 reads YYNGEE. The trim removed 2 bases at V and 8 bases at J, leaving 5 bases unmatched. CDR3 DNA: TGTGCCAGCAGCGTCCTAGCGGGGGTTGTTACGCAGTATTTT. It specifies CASSVLAGVVTQYF.

The V gene is TRBV28, the J gene TRBJ2-6; TRBD1 is a possible D gene (5 bases). V was trimmed by 2 bases and J by 5 bases, leaving 10 bases between them. The CDR3 sequence is 15 residues long. Germline values: CDR1 MDHEN, CDR2 SYDVKM. CDR3 in amino acids: CASSLRGTWANVLTF. The DNA of the CDR3 is TGTGCCAGCAGTTTAAGGGGCACCTGGGCCAACGTCCTGACTTTC.

This chain joins TRBV4-3 and TRBJ2-1; TRBD2 matches 8 bases. J lost 8 bases, V lost 2 bases, and 5 bases had no gene match. This CDR3 has 14 residues. The germline CDR1 and CDR2 sequences are LGHNA and YSLEER. The CDR3 DNA is TGCGCCAGCAGCCAACTCCTCGGGAGGGATGAGCAGTTCTTC. Its protein product is CASSQLLGRDEQFF.

The chain recombines TRBV13 with TRBJ2-1; 12 bases are a match to TRBD2. V was pared by 6 bases and J by 8 bases, with 8 bases of the junction left unmatched. The CDR3 length is 15 residues. Germline values: CDR1 PRHDT, CDR2 FYEKMQ (reference sequence). The CDR3, as DNA: TGTGCCAGCAGGGTGTGGACTAGCGGGATCTATGAGCAGTTCTTC. It translates to CASRVWTSGIYEQFF.

Only a few counts were recorded for this clone. The rearrangement links TRBV9 to TRBJ2-2, with D uncertain. This CDR3 comprises 14 residues. The V end was cut by 2 bases, the J end by 3 bases, with 8 bases between. Germline lookup yields CDR1 SGDLS and CDR2 YYNGEE. CDR3 protein: CASSVLRDTGELFF. Here the CDR3 DNA reads TGTGCCAGCAGCGTGCTCCGGGACACCGGGGAGCTGTTTTTT.

V gene TRBV2 combines with J gene TRBJ2-7, with TRBD1 matching 7 bases. V was pared by 0 bases and J by 4 bases, with 3 bases of the junction left unmatched. The CDR3 extends over 14 amino acids. CDR1 and CDR2 from the germline V gene are SNHLY and FYNNEI. The CDR3 bases are TGTGCCAGCAGTGAAGCCCCGACAGGGTACGAGCAGTACTTC. Translated, it gives CASSEAPTGYEQYF. Supplemented by reference TRBV2 and TRBJ2-7, the full variable domain reads EPEVTQTPSHQVTQMGQEVILRCVPISNHLYFYWYRQILGQKVEFLVSFYNNEISEKSEIFDDQFSVERPDGSNFTLKIRSTKLEDSAMYFCASSEAPTGYEQYFGPGTRLTVT.

The rearrangement joins TRBV7-6 to TRBJ2-1; maybe TRBD1 (6 bases). V was pared by 3 bases and J by 3 bases, with 12 bases between. CDR3 length: 15 residues. Germline assignment: CDR1 SGHVS and CDR2 FNYEAQ. Written as DNA, the CDR3 is TGTGCCAGCAGCTTCGGGCAGGGGTACTACAATGAGCAGTTCTTC. It codes for CASSFGQGYYNEQFF.

The rearrangement uses TRBV6-5 and TRBJ1-2; D gene unclear. Trimming removed 5 bases from V and 4 bases from J, with 17 bases in between. The germline CDR1 and CDR2 sequences are MNHEY and SVGAGI. The CDR3 loop spans 15 amino acids. For the CDR3, the DNA is TGTGCCAGCAGTCTAGATACCCTAGTCAGCTATGGCTACACCTTC. This codes for CASSLDTLVSYGYTF.